Included here is one TCR beta chain sequence, with context. Its antigen is not identified. CD8 cells classed as naive were CD45RO-negative and positively selected for CCR7, excluding terminally differentiated effector memory CD45RA+ cells. The protocol was immunoSEQ multiplex PCR, while the TCRdb copy is restricted to in-frame clones and leaves out a portion. Of about 680,000 clones listed, under 95% are singletons. The data belong to a study of shared clonotypes between healthy human individuals. Study at large: There were three CD4 naive, three CD4 memory, two CD8 naive and one CD8 memory plates per donor.

Study-wide results and limits: Generally, estimated richness proved larger in naive subsets than it did in memory subsets. Expectations were that clonotype sharing among donors would be affected by sequencing depth.

Trimming cost V 2 bases and J 6 bases, with 8 bases left between them. CDR1 is SGHDT, CDR2 YYEEEE, per germline. The CDR3 contains 13 residues. This rearrangement joins TRBV5-6 to TRBJ2-2; either TRBD1 or TRBD2 may supply D (5 bases each). This receptor was identified in a man aged 25 to 45 in good health. The sample consisted of naive CD8+ T cells sorted from blood. The DNA of the CDR3 is TGTGCCAGCAGCTTCATGGGGGCCGGGGAGCTGTTTTTT. As protein: CASSFMGAGELFF.